These 10 T cell receptor beta chains came from one sample sequenced in a study of T-cell memory formation after mild COVID-19. TCRdb re-called the 5' RACE reads through MiXCR, storing one row per CDR3 protein. The data hold about 180,000 distinct CDR3 sequences, with approximately 16% observed a single time. Sequencing was carried out using PBMCs or a T cell subset sorted from them (not recorded which). These TCRs come from an adult woman who had mild COVID-19 (a few samples of this study predate the infection). Cell type and time point are not known.

The chain recombines TRBV7-2 with TRBJ2-6; either TRBD1 or TRBD2 may supply D (5 bases each). Germline V gene data show CDR1 as SGHTA and CDR2 as FQGNSA. V gave up 1 base and J gave up 0 bases, with 10 bases separating them. The length of the CDR3 is 17 residues. CDR3 sequence (DNA): TGTGCCAGCAGCTTAGATTGGGGGAACTCTGGGGCCAACGTCCTGACTTTC. Its protein is CASSLDWGNSGANVLTF.

The chain has TRBV5-5 and TRBJ2-7; TRBD1 matches 7 bases. The CDR3 consists of 12 residues. Germline loops: CDR1 SGHKS, CDR2 YYEKEE (reference sequence). V gave up 4 bases and J gave up 10 bases; unmatched junction bases: 8. This CDR3 reads CASSTQGQEQYF. The DNA for the CDR3 is TGTGCCAGCAGCACACAGGGGCAAGAACAGTACTTC.

The gene calls are TRBV7-3 and TRBJ2-1, with no clear D. Between the trimmed V and J ends, which lost 2 bases and 0 bases, there was a span of 11 bases. Germline V gene data show CDR1 as SGHTA and CDR2 as FQGTGA. The CDR3 has 16 amino acids. This chain's CDR3 is CASSLAPVNSYNEQFF. For the CDR3, the DNA is TGTGCCAGCAGCTTAGCTCCGGTCAACTCCTACAATGAGCAGTTCTTC.

The V call is TRBV24-1, the J call TRBJ2-2; D unresolved. Germline assignment: CDR1 KGHDR and CDR2 SFDVKD. The CDR3 consists of 15 residues. Trimming pared 1 base from V and 4 bases from J, leaving 9 bases between. Here the CDR3 DNA reads TGTGCCACCAGTGATTTATCGCAAACCACCGGGGAGCTGTTTTTT. Translating it yields CATSDLSQTTGELFF.

This clonotype was seen only a few times. The chain combines TRBV12-3 or TRBV12-4 with TRBJ2-2; no clear D. The CDR3 is 14 amino acids. Trimming shortened V by 1 base and J by 6 bases, and 9 bases separated the two germline ends. The CDR3 spells CASSLGVRPGELFF. In DNA, the CDR3 is TGTGCCAGCAGTTTAGGCGTGAGGCCCGGGGAGCTGTTTTTT.

This clonotype was seen a single time. The chain has TRBV5-1 and TRBJ2-3; unclear D gene. The V and J ends lost 2 bases and 6 bases respectively, with 10 bases between them. The CDR3 consists of 13 residues. Germline assignment: CDR1 SGHRS and CDR2 YFSETQ. CDR3 region: CASSLRDGDTQYF. The CDR3 coding sequence is TGCGCCAGCAGCTTAAGAGACGGTGATACGCAGTATTTT.

There are a few counts of this clonotype. This sequence joins TRBV12-3 or TRBV12-4 and TRBJ2-1; perhaps TRBD2 as D (5 bases). Trimming cost V 4 bases and J 0 bases, with 10 bases left between them. The CDR3 has 15 residues. CDR3 residues: CASSSAGISYNEQFF. The CDR3 coding sequence is TGTGCCAGCAGTTCAGCCGGGATCTCCTACAATGAGCAGTTCTTC.

There are a few counts of this clonotype. The genes are TRBV5-1 and TRBJ1-2; D gene uncertain. Germline V gene sequence: CDR1 SGHRS, CDR2 YFSETQ. V dropped 2 bases and J dropped 10 bases, with 9 bases sitting between them. The CDR3 consists of 11 residues. This chain's CDR3 is CASSFGQIYTF. For the CDR3, the DNA is TGCGCCAGCAGCTTCGGGCAGATCTACACCTTC.

This chain joins TRBV14 and TRBJ1-1; D is unresolved. V was trimmed by 4 bases and J by 1 base, leaving 16 bases between them. Germline-derived CDR1 and CDR2 are SGHDN and FVKESK. The CDR3 has 16 residues. The CDR3 nucleotides read TGTGCCAGCAGCCTAGGACGGTTAACTAGGAACACTGAAGCTTTCTTT. Translating it yields CASSLGRLTRNTEAFF.

This sequence joins TRBV7-2 and TRBJ2-5, with 8 bases that match TRBD1. The ends lost 4 bases at V and 1 base at J; junction bases unmatched: 2. The CDR3 is 14 amino acids. Looked up from germline, CDR1 is SGHTA and CDR2 is FQGNSA. The CDR3 sequence is CASSYRGSQETQYF. In DNA, the CDR3 is TGTGCCAGCAGCTACAGGGGGTCCCAAGAGACCCAGTACTTC.